One and the same sample provided the 31 T cell receptor beta chains below, sequenced in a study of persistence of HIV-infected CD4 T cells. The antigens of these receptors remain unknown. An overlapping HIV-1 Gag peptide pool stimulated these cells at approximately 0.91 ug/peptide/mL. CD40L/CD69 double-negative CD45RO-high memory CD4+ T cells were collected. This was the immunoSEQ version 4 assay in survey mode. TCRdb's copy holds only in-frame clones and misses some; the assay was immunoSEQ multiplex PCR. The sample consists of tens of thousands of clones, roughly 80% of them appearing once. Source: CD4+ T cells sorted from PBMCs after roughly 17-hour stimulation, taken from a patient who received antiretroviral therapy. Source of these receptors: an adult woman with HIV who was CMV-seropositive.

This chain joins TRBV4-3 and TRBJ1-6; D might be TRBD1 (5 bases). Trimming took 0 bases from V and 6 from J, leaving 9 bases between them. From germline, CDR1 is LGHNA and CDR2 YSLEER. The CDR3 covers 15 residues. The CDR3 is CASSQERDLNSPLHF. The CDR3 region has the DNA TGCGCCAGCAGCCAAGAACGGGACCTTAATTCACCCCTCCACTTT.

The rearrangement uses TRBV5-6 and TRBJ2-7, with D hard to call. V shed 0 bases and J shed 6 bases, with 10 bases lying between them. The germline gives CDR1 SGHDT, CDR2 YYEEEE. The CDR3 runs to 13 residues. DNA for the CDR3: TGTGCCAGCAGCTTGGTACAGACTGGCGAGCAGTACTTC. This gives the protein CASSLVQTGEQYF.

The chain joins TRBV6-4 to TRBJ1-1; D may be TRBD1 (6 bases). The CDR3 consists of 13 residues. Germline V gene data show CDR1 as MRHNA and CDR2 as SNTAGT. Trimming removed 8 bases from V and 1 base from J, with 11 bases in between. The CDR3 is CASAYRENTEAFF. The CDR3 nucleotides are TGTGCCAGCGCCTACAGGGAGAACACTGAAGCTTTCTTT.

This rearrangement joins TRBV7-3 to TRBJ2-1; D may be TRBD1 (5 bases). V was cut by 2 bases and J by 4 bases, with 9 bases left in between. Germline assignment: CDR1 SGHTA and CDR2 FQGTGA. This CDR3 contains 14 residues. In DNA, the CDR3 is TGTGCCAGCAGCTTACAGGGATATTACAATGAGCAGTTCTTC. Translating gives CASSLQGYYNEQFF.

This rearrangement joins TRBV5-8 to TRBJ1-5, with 7 nucleotides matching TRBD1. The CDR3 totals 16 residues. Germline CDR1 SGHTS, CDR2 YDEGEE. Unmatched junction bases numbered 13, after V lost 4 bases and J lost 6 bases. Here the CDR3 reads CASSPRGEGDSQPQHF. CDR3 nucleotides: TGTGCCAGCAGCCCACGGGGGGAAGGGGACAGTCAGCCCCAGCATTTT.

The V and J genes are TRBV7-2 and TRBJ1-6; possibly TRBD1 for D (5 bases). This CDR3 is 15 amino acids long. Germline values: CDR1 SGHTA, CDR2 FQGNSA. The V end was cut by 3 bases, the J end by 9 bases, with 15 bases between. The CDR3: CASSFPEGGASPLHF. CDR3 DNA: TGTGCCAGCAGCTTTCCTGAGGGAGGGGCTTCACCCCTCCACTTT.

The rearrangement uses TRBV5-1 and TRBJ1-2; possibly TRBD1 for D (5 bases). The CDR3 spans 16 residues. The V and J ends lost 0 bases and 0 bases respectively, with 12 bases between them. Per germline, CDR1 SGHRS and CDR2 YFSETQ. CDR3 in DNA: TGCGCCAGCAGCTTGGGGGACTTCCTAACTAACTATGGCTACACCTTC. Its translation: CASSLGDFLTNYGYTF.

This clone was recorded only once. The rearrangement uses TRBV10-3 and TRBJ1-1; maybe TRBD1 (5 bases). Germline V gives CDR1 ENHRY, CDR2 SYGVKD. This CDR3 spans 12 amino acids. Between the trimmed V and J ends, which lost 3 bases and 3 bases, there was a span of 5 bases. The CDR3 reads CAISDRDTEAFF. For the CDR3, the DNA is TGTGCCATCAGTGACAGGGACACTGAAGCTTTCTTT.

J is TRBJ2-4 and V is TRBV6-5, with D possibly called TRBD1 or TRBD2 (6 bases each). Germline V CDR1 and CDR2: MNHEY, SVGAGI. The CDR3 is 15 amino acids. Trimming shortened V by 6 bases and J by 3 bases, and 15 bases separated the two germline ends. This chain's CDR3 is CASRRGGLGKNIQYF. As DNA, the CDR3 is TGTGCCAGCAGGCGAGGGGGGTTGGGCAAAAACATTCAGTACTTC.

V gene TRBV25-1 combines with J gene TRBJ1-2; 7 nucleotides line up with TRBD1. CDR1 and CDR2 from the germline V gene are MGHDK and SYGVNS. CDR3 length: 15 amino acids. V trimming: 4 bases; J trimming: 5 bases; junction bases outside the gene matches: 10. The CDR3 reads CASSVTGVKGYGYTF. Here the CDR3 DNA reads TGTGCCAGCAGTGTCACAGGGGTTAAGGGGTATGGCTACACCTTC.

The chain links TRBV29-1 to TRBJ2-7; D not resolved. The CDR3 covers 13 residues. V lost 4 bases and J 2 bases, leaving 12 bases between the germline ends. The germline V gene has CDR1 SQVTM and CDR2 ANQGSEA. As DNA, the CDR3 is TGCAGCGTTGTAAGGGAACCTACCTACGAGCAGTACTTC. Its protein is CSVVREPTYEQYF.

The table lists this clone with a few counts. This chain joins TRBV5-6 and TRBJ2-7; D uncertain. Per germline, CDR1 SGHDT and CDR2 YYEEEE. The CDR3 totals 13 residues. Between the trimmed V and J ends, which lost 0 bases and 3 bases, there was a span of 7 bases. The CDR3 DNA reads TGTGCCAGCAGCTTGGGGACGATCTACGAGCAGTACTTC. It is translated as CASSLGTIYEQYF.

The chain recombines TRBV25-1 with TRBJ2-4, with D perhaps matching TRBD1 (5 bases). In germline, CDR1 is MGHDK, CDR2 SYGVNS. Trimming removed 5 bases at V and 8 bases at J, with 16 bases between. The CDR3 is made up of 14 amino acids. DNA for the CDR3: TGTGCCAGCAGTTCGACGCGTCAGGGTGACATTCAGTACTTC. It codes for CASSSTRQGDIQYF. The variable domain in full, completed from reference TRBV25-1 and TRBJ2-4, reads EADIYQTPRYLVIGTGKKITLECSQTMGHDKMYWYQQDPGMELHLIHYSYGVNSTEKGDLSSESTVSRIRTEHFPLTLESARPSHTSQYLCASSSTRQGDIQYFGAGTRLSVL.

This rearrangement joins TRBV7-2 to TRBJ1-1; D ambiguous. The V end was cut by 3 bases, the J end by 10 bases, with 15 bases between. Germline loops: CDR1 SGHTA, CDR2 FQGNSA. The CDR3 is 13 amino acids. The CDR3 region is CASSFGRPPRAFF. The CDR3 nucleotides read TGTGCCAGCAGCTTTGGAAGGCCCCCTAGAGCTTTCTTT.

The chain joins TRBV5-1 to TRBJ2-4; 8 bases align to TRBD2. J gave up 4 bases and V 4 bases, and 13 bases lay outside the gene matches. The CDR3 is made up of 17 amino acids. Germline V lookup: CDR1 SGHRS, CDR2 YFSETQ. Written as DNA, the CDR3 is TGCGCCAGCAGCGCACTGGGCGGGGGGCGAGAGAAAAACATTCAGTACTTC. Translating gives CASSALGGGREKNIQYF. Based on the CDR3 plus reference TRBV5-1 and TRBJ2-4, the full variable domain is KAGVTQTPRYLIKTRGQQVTLSCSPISGHRSVSWYQQTPGQGLQFLFEYFSETQRNKGNFPGRFSGRQFSNSRSEMNVSTLELGDSALYLCASSALGGGREKNIQYFGAGTRLSVL.

The chain joins TRBV6-1 to TRBJ2-3; the D is unclear. CDR1 is MNHNS and CDR2 is SASEGT in the germline V gene. This CDR3 is 13 amino acids long. The V end lost 2 bases, the J end lost 4 bases, and 7 bases lay between the germline ends. This chain's CDR3 is CASSEQVSDTQYF. The CDR3 region has the DNA TGTGCCAGCAGTGAACAGGTCTCAGATACGCAGTATTTT.

The rearrangement uses TRBV29-1 and TRBJ2-3; D unclear. The CDR3 runs 14 residues. CDR1 SQVTM and CDR2 ANQGSEA come from the germline V gene. The V end lost 5 bases, the J end lost 0 bases, and 12 bases lay between the germline ends. In DNA form, the CDR3 reads TGCAGCGTTTCAAGGGCACTTAGCACAGATACGCAGTATTTT. This gives the protein CSVSRALSTDTQYF.

The gene calls are TRBV14 and TRBJ2-1; 7 bases map to TRBD1. Germline CDR1 reads SGHDN; CDR2 reads FVKESK. The junction had 13 bases not matched to a gene; V was cut back by 4 bases and J by 4 bases. The CDR3 is 17 residues long. The CDR3: CASSRESGQVRYNEQFF. CDR3 DNA sequence: TGTGCCAGCAGCCGAGAATCCGGACAGGTCAGATACAATGAGCAGTTCTTC.

The CDR3 DNA reads as TGTGCCAGGCAGACCGCTCCAGATACGCAGTATTTT. Translating gives CARQTAPDTQYF. This sequence joins TRBV30 and TRBJ2-3; no clear D gene. Germline CDR1 reads GTSNPN; CDR2 reads SVGIG (reference sequence). Trimming took off 8 bases at V and 4 bases at J, with 13 bases between the two ends. CDR3 length equals 12 residues.

J is TRBJ1-3 and V is TRBV21-1; the table's D call TRBD1 went unverified against the DNA. TRBV21-1 has pseudogene status. The CDR3 length is 12 residues. The CDR3 DNA is TGTGCCAGCAGCAACAGGGGCGTAGGAGTAGGATTT. Amino acids: CASSNRGVGVGF.

This rearrangement joins TRBV19 to TRBJ1-1; the D gene is possibly TRBD1 (6 bases). The CDR3 is 16 residues long. V was cut by 3 bases and J by 2 bases, with 16 bases left in between. Germline CDR1 reads LNHDA; CDR2 reads SQIVND (reference sequence). This CDR3 reads CASSISPTGVNTEAFF. The DNA for the CDR3 is TGTGCCAGTAGTATCAGCCCGACAGGCGTAAACACTGAAGCTTTCTTT.

CDR3 nucleotide sequence: TGTGCCAGCAGCCAAGATGGGATCCAGAAGACGTACGAGCAGTACTTC. It yields the protein CASSQDGIQKTYEQYF. V and J are TRBV3-1 (or the pseudogene TRBV3-2) and TRBJ2-7; no firm D call. Germline CDR1 reads LGHDT; CDR2 reads YNNKEL (reference sequence). The V end was cut by 0 bases, the J end by 4 bases, with 16 bases between. CDR3 length equals 16 residues.

The CDR3 sequence: CAWSVGTGSNEQFF. The CDR3 DNA is TGTGCCTGGAGTGTTGGGACAGGGAGCAATGAGCAGTTCTTC. This rearrangement joins TRBV30 to TRBJ2-1, with 9 bases aligning to TRBD1. This CDR3 has 14 residues. CDR1 is GTSNPN and CDR2 is SVGIG in the germline V gene (reference sequence). V gave up 0 bases and J gave up 6 bases; unmatched junction bases: 3.

The chain recombines TRBV15 with TRBJ2-5; maybe TRBD1 (5 bases). With 9 bases removed from V and 6 bases from J, the gap between germline ends came to 17 bases. CDR1 LNHNV and CDR2 YYDKDF come from the germline V gene (reference sequence). The CDR3 runs 13 residues. The CDR3 DNA sequence: TGTGCCACGCGGACCGATGGACAAAAGACCCAGTACTTC. Its protein product is CATRTDGQKTQYF.

The V call is TRBV29-1, the J call TRBJ2-7; TRBD1 might be the D (6 bases). Germline V CDR1 and CDR2: SQVTM, ANQGSEA. Trimming left V 4 bases short and J 3 bases short, with 16 bases between. There are 14 residues in the CDR3. As DNA, the CDR3 is TGCAGCGTTGGGAGCGCAGGGGAGCGCTACGAGCAGTACTTC. Protein sequence: CSVGSAGERYEQYF.

V and J are TRBV5-7 and TRBJ1-6; D not resolved. TRBV5-7 belongs to the ORF category, with a function that is uncertain. The length of the CDR3 is 16 residues. Trimming pared 1 base from V and 0 bases from J, leaving 8 bases between. The CDR3 loop is CASSLPSSSYNSPLHF. CDR3 coding DNA: TGTGCCAGCAGCTTGCCCAGCAGCTCCTATAATTCACCCCTCCACTTT.

The chain has TRBV5-5 and TRBJ2-4; TRBD2 matches 7 bases. The CDR3 covers 14 residues. Per the germline V gene, CDR1 is SGHKS and CDR2 is YYEKEE (reference sequence). The trim removed 4 bases at V and 5 bases at J, leaving 6 bases unmatched. Here the CDR3 reads CASSPGGGQNIQYF. The CDR3 DNA follows: TGTGCCAGCAGCCCCGGCGGGGGTCAAAACATTCAGTACTTC. The entire variable domain, with the rest obtained from reference TRBV5-5 and TRBJ2-4, is as follows: DAGVTQSPTHLIKTRGQQVTLRCSPISGHKSVSWYQQVLGQGPQFIFQYYEKEERGRGNFPDRFSARQFPNYSSELNVNALLLGDSALYLCASSPGGGQNIQYFGAGTRLSVL.

This chain uses TRBV15 with TRBJ1-2, with 7 bases identical to TRBD1. The length of the CDR3 is 16 residues. CDR1 and CDR2 from the germline V gene are LNHNV and YYDKDF (reference sequence). V lost 3 bases to trimming and J lost 5 bases; unmatched junction nucleotides: 12. CDR3 in amino acids: CATSRRQGAGAYGYTF. The CDR3 DNA reads TGTGCCACCAGCAGGCGACAGGGCGCAGGGGCTTATGGCTACACCTTC. The entire variable domain, with the rest obtained from reference TRBV15 and TRBJ1-2, is as follows: DAMVIQNPRYQVTQFGKPVTLSCSQTLNHNVMYWYQQKSSQAPKLLFHYYDKDFNNEADTPDNFQSRRPNTSFCFLDIRSPGLGDTAMYLCATSRRQGAGAYGYTFGSGTRLTVV.

This chain uses TRBV28 with TRBJ2-7; 7 nucleotides match TRBD2. This CDR3 region has 12 residues. Trimming removed 5 bases from V and 4 bases from J; junction bases left unmatched: 2. Germline V lookup: CDR1 MDHEN, CDR2 SYDVKM. The CDR3 sequence: CASSQRGYEQYF. The CDR3 DNA sequence: TGTGCCAGCAGTCAGCGGGGTTACGAGCAGTACTTC.

The chain has TRBV10-3 and TRBJ2-5; D ambiguous. The germline V and J ends were trimmed by 2 bases and 4 bases, with 14 bases remaining between them. The CDR3 spans 15 residues. CDR1 and CDR2 from the germline V gene are ENHRY and SYGVKD. The CDR3 DNA reads TGTGCCATCAGTGAGGGAGCCGCTTCGGGAGAGACCCAGTACTTC. Amino acids: CAISEGAASGETQYF.

The gene calls are TRBV27 and TRBJ2-6; 7 nucleotides match TRBD2. This CDR3 is built from 18 residues. Germline trimming cut 6 bases from V and 0 bases from J; bases unmatched to any gene: 11. Germline CDR1 reads MNHEY; CDR2 reads SMNVEV (reference sequence). CDR3 sequence: CASSLRGVPLSGANVLTF. The CDR3 region has the DNA TGTGCCAGCAGCCTCCGGGGGGTGCCCCTCTCTGGGGCCAACGTCCTGACTTTC.